The following is a T cell receptor (beta chain) sequence with its context. The antigen is unknown. The data belong to a study of cytomegalovirus exposure and HLA in healthy donors. The PCR had 60 Vbeta and 13 Jbeta primers. In the original workflow: Among the unique TCR beta chains that a later analysis counted, about 84 million in all, about 12 million were shared. The data were produced by immunoSEQ multiplex PCR, yet TCRdb's version contains in-frame clones alone and is incomplete. That table supplies the V and J calls and clone size; D and trimming were determined from the DNA. The repertoire table contains some 200,000 clones. Germline values: CDR1 SEHNR, CDR2 FQNEAQ (reference sequence). V was clipped by 0 bases and J by 6 bases, with 11 bases between them. This CDR3 has 14 amino acids. Study conclusions and caveats: Based on reports, TCR beta sequences accurately predicted HLA-A and HLA-B alleles for most subjects. An analysis was carried out at a later point. It showed that HLA-associated TCR beta chains were more clonally expanded than equally common non-associated chains. When analyzed later, a missense DCLRE1C variant was found to be linked to TCR beta V- and J-gene trimming.

The origin of this receptor is a boy younger than 18 in good health and CMV-seronegative. This chain joins TRBV7-9 and TRBJ1-1; D is ambiguous. The sample was PBMCs. The CDR3 is CASSLALAGAEAFF. The CDR3 DNA sequence: TGTGCCAGCAGCTTAGCGCTGGCCGGGGCTGAAGCTTTCTTT. The full variable domain, with the rest looked up from reference TRBV7-9 and TRBJ1-1, is DTGVSQNPRHKITKRGQNVTFRCDPISEHNRLYWYRQTLGQGPEFLTYFQNEAQLEKSRLLSDRFSAERPKGSFSTLEIQRTEQGDSAMYLCASSLALAGAEAFFGQGTRLTVV.